This T cell receptor beta chain was retrieved from a study of OX40 agonist ivuxolimab in advanced cancers. For the study at large: Patients enrolled in dose escalation were diagnosed with hepatocellular carcinoma, melanoma, renal cell or head and neck cancer. Subjects had a mean age of around 63 years, with a range of roughly 20 to 79; more than 70% were male.

Germline assignment: CDR1 SGHAT and CDR2 FQNNGV. V dropped 5 bases and J dropped 8 bases, with 6 bases sitting between them. CDR3 length: 11 residues. Using immunoSEQ multiplex PCR, the repertoire was profiled, and TCRdb retains in-frame clones only, with some absent. This sample has 90,000 or so clones; roughly 86% occur once, and the top ten carry about 4.5%. The sample in question was CD4+ or CD8+ T cells sorted from blood, obtained in a trial of the OX40 agonist ivuxolimab. The source is an adult with an advanced solid tumor such as melanoma, head and neck, liver or kidney cancer. The chain links TRBV11-2 to TRBJ1-4; D gene ambiguous. The CDR3 DNA is TGTGCCAGCAGCCTAAGGGAAAAACTGTTTTTT. It codes for CASSLREKLFF.